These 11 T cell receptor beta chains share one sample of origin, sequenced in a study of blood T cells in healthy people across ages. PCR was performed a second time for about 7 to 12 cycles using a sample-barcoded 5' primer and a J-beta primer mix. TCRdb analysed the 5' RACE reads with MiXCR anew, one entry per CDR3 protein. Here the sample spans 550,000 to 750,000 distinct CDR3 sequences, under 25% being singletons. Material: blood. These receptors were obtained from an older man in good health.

CDR3: CSAGGPYEQYF. The CDR3 DNA reads TGCAGCGCCGGAGGACCCTACGAGCAGTACTTC. This chain uses TRBV29-1 with TRBJ2-5, with a possible D match to TRBD2 (5 bases). The J call may be in error: the DNA end matches TRBJ2-7 better. Germline V gene lookup returns CDR1 SQVTM and CDR2 ANQGSEA. The CDR3 runs 11 residues.

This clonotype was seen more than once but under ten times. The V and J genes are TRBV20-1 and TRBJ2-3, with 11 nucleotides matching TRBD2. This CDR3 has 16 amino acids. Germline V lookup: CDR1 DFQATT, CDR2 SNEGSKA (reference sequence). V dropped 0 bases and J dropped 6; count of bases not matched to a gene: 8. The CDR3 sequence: CSARDLAGGLMDTQYF. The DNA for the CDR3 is TGCAGTGCTAGAGATCTAGCGGGAGGACTGATGGATACGCAGTATTTT.

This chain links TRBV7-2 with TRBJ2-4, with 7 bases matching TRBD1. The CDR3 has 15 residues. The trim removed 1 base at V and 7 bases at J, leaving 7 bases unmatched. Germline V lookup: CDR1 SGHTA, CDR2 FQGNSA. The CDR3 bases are TGTGCCAGCAGCTTAGAGGGGGCGCGTCGCAACATTCAGTACTTC. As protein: CASSLEGARRNIQYF.

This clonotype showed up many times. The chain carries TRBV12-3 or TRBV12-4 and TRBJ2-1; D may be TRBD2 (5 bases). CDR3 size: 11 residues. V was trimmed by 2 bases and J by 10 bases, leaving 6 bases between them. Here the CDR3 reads CASSLRGEQFF. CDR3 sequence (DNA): TGTGCCAGCAGTTTAAGAGGGGAGCAGTTCTTC.

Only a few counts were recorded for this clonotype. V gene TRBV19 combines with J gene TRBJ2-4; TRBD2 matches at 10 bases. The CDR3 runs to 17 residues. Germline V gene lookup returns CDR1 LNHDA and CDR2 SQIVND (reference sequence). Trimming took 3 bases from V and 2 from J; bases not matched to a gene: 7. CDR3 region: CASSIFSSGSSKNIQYF. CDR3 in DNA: TGTGCCAGTAGTATCTTCTCTAGCGGGAGCTCCAAAAACATTCAGTACTTC.

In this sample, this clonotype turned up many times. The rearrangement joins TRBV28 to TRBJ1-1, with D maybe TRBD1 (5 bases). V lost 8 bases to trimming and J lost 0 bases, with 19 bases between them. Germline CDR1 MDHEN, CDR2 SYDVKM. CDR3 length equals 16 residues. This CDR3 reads CASLWDPIGVNTEAFF. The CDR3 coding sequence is TGTGCCAGCCTCTGGGACCCCATCGGGGTGAACACTGAAGCTTTCTTT.

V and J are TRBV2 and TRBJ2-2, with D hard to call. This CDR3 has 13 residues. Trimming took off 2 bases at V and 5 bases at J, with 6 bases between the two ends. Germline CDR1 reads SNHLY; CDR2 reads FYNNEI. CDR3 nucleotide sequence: TGTGCCAGCAGTGAACTCCTGACCGGGGAGCTGTTTTTT. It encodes CASSELLTGELFF.

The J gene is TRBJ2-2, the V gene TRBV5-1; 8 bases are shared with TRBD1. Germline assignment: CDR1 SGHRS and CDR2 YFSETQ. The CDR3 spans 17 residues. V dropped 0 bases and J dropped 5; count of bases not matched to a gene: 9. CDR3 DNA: TGCGCCAGCAGCTTGGAGGGACAGGCTGGCCTAACCGGGGAGCTGTTTTTT. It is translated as CASSLEGQAGLTGELFF. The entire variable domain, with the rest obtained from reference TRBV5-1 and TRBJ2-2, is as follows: KAGVTQTPRYLIKTRGQQVTLSCSPISGHRSVSWYQQTPGQGLQFLFEYFSETQRNKGNFPGRFSGRQFSNSRSEMNVSTLELGDSALYLCASSLEGQAGLTGELFFGEGSRLTVL.

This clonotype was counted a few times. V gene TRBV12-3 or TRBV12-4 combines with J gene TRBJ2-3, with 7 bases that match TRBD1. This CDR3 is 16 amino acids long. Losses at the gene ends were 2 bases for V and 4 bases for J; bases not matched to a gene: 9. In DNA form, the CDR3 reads TGTGCCAGCAGTTTATTAGGGGGCCGAGTGGCAGATACGCAGTATTTT. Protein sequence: CASSLLGGRVADTQYF.

DNA for the CDR3: TGTGCCAGCAGCGTACCACCTCAGTCCGGGGAGCTGTTTTTT. This gives the protein CASSVPPQSGELFF. The chain recombines TRBV9 with TRBJ2-2; D ambiguous. In germline, CDR1 is SGDLS, CDR2 YYNGEE. The CDR3 extends over 14 amino acids. V lost 1 base and J lost 6, with 10 bases in between.

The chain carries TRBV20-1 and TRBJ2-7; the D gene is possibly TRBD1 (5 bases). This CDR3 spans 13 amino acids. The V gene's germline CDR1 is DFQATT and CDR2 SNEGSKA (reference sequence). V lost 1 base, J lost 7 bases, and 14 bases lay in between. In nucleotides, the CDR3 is TGCAGTGCTAGAGGGTCAGGGATCGAGGAGCAGTACTTC. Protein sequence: CSARGSGIEEQYF.